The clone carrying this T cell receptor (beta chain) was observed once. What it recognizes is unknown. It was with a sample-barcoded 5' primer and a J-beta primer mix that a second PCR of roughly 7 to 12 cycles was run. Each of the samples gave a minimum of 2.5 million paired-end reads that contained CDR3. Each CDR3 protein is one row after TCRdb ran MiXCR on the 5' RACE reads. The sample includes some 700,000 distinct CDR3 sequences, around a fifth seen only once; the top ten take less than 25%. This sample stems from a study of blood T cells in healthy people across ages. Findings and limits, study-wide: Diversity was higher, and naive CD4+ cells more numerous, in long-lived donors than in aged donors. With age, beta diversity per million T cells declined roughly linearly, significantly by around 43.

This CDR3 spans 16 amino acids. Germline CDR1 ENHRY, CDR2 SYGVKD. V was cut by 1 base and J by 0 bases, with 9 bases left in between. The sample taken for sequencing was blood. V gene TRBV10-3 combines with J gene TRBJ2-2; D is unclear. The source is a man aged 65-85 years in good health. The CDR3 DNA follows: TGTGCCATCAGTGAGTGGCCGGATTCGAACACCGGGGAGCTGTTTTTT. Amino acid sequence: CAISEWPDSNTGELFF.